This T cell receptor beta chain originates from a study of T cells in tuberculosis. Study-wide background: T cells were selected with CD1B tetramers loaded with glucose monomycolate.

Sequencing was performed with immunoSEQ multiplex PCR; in TCRdb, only in-frame clones are kept and a portion is missing. The table records about 34,000 clones, roughly 93% of them present only once. Study-wide points: The TCR-beta difference was not significant; alpha differences partly reflected length.

The CDR3 spans 15 residues. V dropped 4 bases and J dropped 6; count of bases not matched to a gene: 11. The germline gives CDR1 SGHDT, CDR2 YYEEEE. Time point described: new active TB diagnosis, blood taken before or within 7 days of starting treatment. A remark on this clone: The antigen is undetermined.

The specimen comprised PBMCs, sampled at tuberculosis diagnosis. The TCR comes from an adult with tuberculosis. V usage is TRBV5-6 and J usage is TRBJ2-3, with 7 nucleotides matching TRBD1. Written as DNA, the CDR3 is TGTGCCAGCAGCCCGCTGACAGGGAAGACGGATACGCAGTATTTT. It translates to CASSPLTGKTDTQYF.